The present T cell receptor (beta chain) was sequenced within a study of molecular identifiers for immune sequencing clone quantification. At the level of the study: In the replicates, RNA derived from about 19,000 or 110,000 naive CD8 cells was divided into five parts, and four were sequenced. Findings and limits, study-wide: Barcode collisions between identical TCR molecules could shrink estimates of highly expanded clone sizes. Over 98% of effector molecules, yet under 1% of naive-cell molecules, were held by clones above 20 RNA copies.

Germline V lookup: CDR1 MNHEY, CDR2 SVGEGT. CDR3 length: 13 amino acids. Trimming pared 0 bases from V and 7 bases from J, leaving 6 bases between. In the sort, naive CD8 T cells were defined as CD8+CD4-CCR7+CD45RA+. Concerning this clonotype: What it binds is unknown.

TCRdb passed the PCR reads through MiXCR, listing each CDR3 protein once. Of about 510,000 distinct CDR3 sequences detected, about 25% appear once; the ten largest clones hold 0.76%. The TCR was taken from a human donor in good health. Some libraries in this study had Jurkat cell RNA spiked in. Sequenced sample: naive CD8+ T cells from blood, with Jurkat cell RNA spiked in. Regarding subset: FACS-sorted CD8+CD4-CCR7+CD45RA+ naive T cells. This sequence joins TRBV6-2 or TRBV6-3 and TRBJ1-4; D is undetermined. CDR3 in amino acids: CASSYSAPEKLFF. CDR3 DNA: TGTGCCAGCAGTTACTCGGCACCTGAAAAACTGTTTTTT.